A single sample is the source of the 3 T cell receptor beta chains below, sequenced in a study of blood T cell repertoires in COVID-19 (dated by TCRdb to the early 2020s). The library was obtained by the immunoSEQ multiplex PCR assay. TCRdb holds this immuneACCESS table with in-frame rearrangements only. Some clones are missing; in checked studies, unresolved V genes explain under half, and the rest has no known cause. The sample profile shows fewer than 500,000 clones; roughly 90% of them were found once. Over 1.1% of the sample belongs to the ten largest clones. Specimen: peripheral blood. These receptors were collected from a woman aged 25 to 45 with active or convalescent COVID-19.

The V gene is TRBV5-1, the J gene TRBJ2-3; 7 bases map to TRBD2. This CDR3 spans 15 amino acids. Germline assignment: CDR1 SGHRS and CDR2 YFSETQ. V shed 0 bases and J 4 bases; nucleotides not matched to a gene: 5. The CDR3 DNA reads TGCGCCAGCAGCTTGGCCTACACTAGCGCAGATACGCAGTATTTT. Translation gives CASSLAYTSADTQYF.

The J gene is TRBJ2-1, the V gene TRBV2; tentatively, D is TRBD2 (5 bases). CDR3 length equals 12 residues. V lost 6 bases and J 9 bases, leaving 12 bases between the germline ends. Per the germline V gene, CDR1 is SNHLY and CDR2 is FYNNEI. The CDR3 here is CASSGLAVEQFF. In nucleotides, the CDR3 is TGTGCCAGCAGCGGACTCGCCGTTGAGCAGTTCTTC.

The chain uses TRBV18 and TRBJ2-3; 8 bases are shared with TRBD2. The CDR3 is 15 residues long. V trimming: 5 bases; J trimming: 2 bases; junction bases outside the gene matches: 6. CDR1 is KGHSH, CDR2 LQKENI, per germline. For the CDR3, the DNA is TGTGCCAGCTCAGACCTCGGGGGGGACACAGATACGCAGTATTTT. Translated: CASSDLGGDTDTQYF.